This T cell receptor (beta chain) comes out of a study of Graves' ophthalmopathy and Graves' hyperthyroidism. Regarding the study as a whole: Predictions made by the model for ophthalmopathy progression reached just over 70% sensitivity and about 72% specificity.

Scientists amplified the TCR beta CDR3 regions from RNA transcripts. In the first round, RT-PCR was carried out with HTBI primers, and a multiplex PCR formed the second round. TCRdb processed the multiplex PCR reads anew with MiXCR; each CDR3 protein has one entry. The sample carries about 740,000 distinct CDR3 sequences, roughly 40% recorded once. CDR1 and CDR2 from the germline V gene are SEHNR and FQNEAQ (reference sequence). The CDR3 has 16 amino acids. V was shortened by 5 bases and J by 0 bases, with 11 bases between the two germline ends. On this clonotype itself: Antigen: not known.

The chain employs TRBV7-9 and TRBJ2-6; D possibly corresponds to TRBD1 (6 bases). Sequencing was performed on peripheral blood. This receptor was obtained from an adult man with Graves' ophthalmopathy. CDR3 loop: CASSGTGYSGANVLTF. The CDR3 DNA reads TGTGCCAGCAGCGGAACAGGGTACTCTGGGGCCAACGTCCTGACTTTC.